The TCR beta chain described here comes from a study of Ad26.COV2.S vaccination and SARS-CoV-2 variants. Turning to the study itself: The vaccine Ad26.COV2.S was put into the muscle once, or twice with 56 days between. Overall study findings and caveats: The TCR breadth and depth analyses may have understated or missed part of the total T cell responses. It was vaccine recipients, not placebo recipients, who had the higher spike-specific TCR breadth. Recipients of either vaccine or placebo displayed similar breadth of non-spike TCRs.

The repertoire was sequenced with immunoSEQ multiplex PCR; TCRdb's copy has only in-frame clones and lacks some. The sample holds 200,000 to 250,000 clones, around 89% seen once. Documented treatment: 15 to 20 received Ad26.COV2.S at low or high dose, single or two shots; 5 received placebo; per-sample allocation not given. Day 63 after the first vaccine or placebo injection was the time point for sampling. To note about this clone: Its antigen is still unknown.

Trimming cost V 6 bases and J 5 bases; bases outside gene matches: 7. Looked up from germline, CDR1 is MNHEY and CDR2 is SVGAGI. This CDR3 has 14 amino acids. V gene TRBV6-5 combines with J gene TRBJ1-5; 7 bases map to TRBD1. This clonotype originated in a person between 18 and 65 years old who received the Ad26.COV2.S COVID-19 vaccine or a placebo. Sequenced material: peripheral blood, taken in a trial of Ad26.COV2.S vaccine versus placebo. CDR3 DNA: TGTGCCAGCAGAGGCACAGGGGCTTATCAGCCCCAGCATTTT. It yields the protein CASRGTGAYQPQHF.